The 20 T cell receptor beta chains below all came from one sample that was sequenced in a study of naive and memory T cell subsets. An oligonucleotide containing a UMI was ligated to the 3' end of TCR cDNA. Amplification of ligated cDNA took four PCR rounds with SP2 and nested alpha and beta constant primers. TCRdb ran MiXCR on the 5' RACE reads and lists one entry per CDR3 protein. The repertoire holds roughly 60,000 distinct CDR3 sequences, with about 7% as singletons. The receptors originated from a male donor in good health.

The V call is TRBV15, the J call TRBJ2-1; 8 bases fit TRBD2. Trimming took 3 bases from V and 9 from J; bases not matched to a gene: 4. The germline CDR1 and CDR2 sequences are LNHNV and YYDKDF (reference sequence). The CDR3 is made up of 13 amino acids. The CDR3 DNA is TGTGCCACCAGCAGGCGGGGGGAACTTGAGCAGTTCTTC. It codes for CATSRRGELEQFF. Using reference TRBV15 and TRBJ2-1 for the parts outside the CDR3, the full variable domain is DAMVIQNPRYQVTQFGKPVTLSCSQTLNHNVMYWYQQKSSQAPKLLFHYYDKDFNNEADTPDNFQSRRPNTSFCFLDIRSPGLGDTAMYLCATSRRGELEQFFGPGTRLTVL.

The chain uses TRBV6-1 and TRBJ1-3; no clear D gene. The CDR3 runs 15 residues. Germline CDR1 is MNHNS and CDR2 is SASEGT. The V end lost 3 bases, the J end lost 1 base, and 10 bases lay between the germline ends. The CDR3 bases are TGTGCCAGCAGTGAGGAGGGAAATTCTGGAAACACCATATATTTT. Residues: CASSEEGNSGNTIYF.

This clonotype showed up just a few times. The CDR3 sequence: CASSQRGTSGPKAQYF. For the CDR3, the DNA is TGTGCCAGCAGCCAACGCGGGACTAGCGGGCCCAAGGCCCAGTACTTC. The genes are TRBV3-1 and TRBJ2-5; TRBD2 matches at 12 bases. In germline, CDR1 is LGHDT, CDR2 YNNKEL (reference sequence). Trimming cost V 2 bases and J 9 bases; bases outside gene matches: 10. This CDR3 spans 16 amino acids.

This clonotype has a count of ten or more. This chain uses TRBV7-9 with TRBJ1-1, with 7 bases that match TRBD1. The ends lost 6 bases at V and 7 bases at J; junction bases unmatched: 11. The CDR3 totals 14 residues. The germline CDR1 and CDR2 sequences are SEHNR and FQNEAQ (reference sequence). For the CDR3, the DNA is TGTGCCAGCAGTCGGAGACAGGGTGACATTGAAGCTTTCTTT. Protein product: CASSRRQGDIEAFF.

This clonotype occurred many times. The chain carries TRBV6-6 and TRBJ1-2; 9 bases are shared with TRBD1. The CDR3 loop spans 17 amino acids. The germline V gene has CDR1 MNHNY and CDR2 SVGAGI (reference sequence). After removal of 7 bases from V and 4 bases from J, the junction contained 16 bases not matched to a gene. CDR3 sequence (DNA): TGTGCCAGCACCACACACGGGGTTGGACAGGGGAGCTATGGCTACACCTTC. As protein: CASTTHGVGQGSYGYTF.

The chain is built from TRBV4-1 and TRBJ1-3; 11 positions agree with TRBD1. The CDR3 is 17 amino acids. Germline values: CDR1 MGHRA, CDR2 YSYEKL. With V trimmed by 4 bases and J by 9 bases, 14 bases remained unmatched. The CDR3 sequence is CASSLAGDRGFGVTIYF. The CDR3 DNA reads as TGCGCCAGCAGCCTTGCGGGGGACAGGGGGTTCGGTGTCACCATATATTTT.

This clonotype has a handful of counts. The chain combines TRBV5-1 with TRBJ2-7; D might be TRBD1 or TRBD2, each matching 5 bases. Germline values: CDR1 SGHRS, CDR2 YFSETQ. The V gene lost 5 bases and the J gene lost 6 bases, with 18 bases spanning the gap. The CDR3 totals 14 residues. CDR3 sequence reads: CASSPQGARGEQYF. In DNA form, the CDR3 reads TGCGCCAGCAGTCCCCAAGGGGCGAGGGGCGAGCAGTACTTC.

The chain carries TRBV4-2 and TRBJ2-2; D unclear. V lost 4 bases to trimming and J lost 4 bases, with 13 bases between them. CDR3 length: 15 amino acids. The germline CDR1 and CDR2 sequences are LGHNA and YNFKEQ. The CDR3 region is CASSPTRLGTGELFF. The DNA for the CDR3 is TGTGCCAGCAGCCCGACCAGGCTGGGCACCGGGGAGCTGTTTTTT.

This clonotype was found a few times. The chain couples TRBV6-2 or TRBV6-3 to TRBJ1-5; a weak D match, TRBD1 (5 bases). The CDR3 is 15 residues long. The germline V and J ends were trimmed by 2 bases and 7 bases, with 15 bases remaining between them. Germline V gene lookup returns CDR1 MNHEY and CDR2 SVGEGT. In DNA form, the CDR3 reads TGTGCCAGCAGTTACAGGGGTCTTGACGTCCAGCCCCAGCATTTT. This encodes CASSYRGLDVQPQHF.

The J gene is TRBJ1-2, the V gene TRBV19; TRBD1 matches at 8 bases. CDR1 is LNHDA and CDR2 is SQIVND in the germline V gene (reference sequence). Unmatched junction bases numbered 6, after V lost 5 bases and J lost 4 bases. The CDR3 consists of 14 residues. The CDR3 bases are TGTGCCAGTAGTCCAGGGGGCAGGAGCTATGGCTACACCTTC. Translating it yields CASSPGGRSYGYTF.

The chain employs TRBV12-3 or TRBV12-4 and TRBJ2-1, with TRBD2 matching over 9 bases. The CDR3 extends over 16 amino acids. The V gene end was trimmed by 3 bases and the J gene end by 3 bases; junction bases not matched to a gene: 6. The CDR3 reads CASSFQTSGLYNEQFF. CDR3 DNA sequence: TGTGCCAGCAGTTTCCAGACTAGCGGACTCTACAATGAGCAGTTCTTC.

The gene calls are TRBV20-1 and TRBJ2-7; TRBD2 matches at 7 bases. Germline lookup yields CDR1 DFQATT and CDR2 SNEGSKA (reference sequence). Trimming at V came to 1 base and at J to 0 bases, leaving 6 bases not matched to a gene. The CDR3 sequence is 15 residues long. The CDR3 reads CSARASGRSSYEQYF. CDR3 nucleotides: TGCAGTGCTAGAGCTAGCGGCCGCAGCTCCTACGAGCAGTACTTC.

V is TRBV30 and J is TRBJ2-1; D is perhaps TRBD2 (5 bases). CDR3 length: 12 amino acids. Germline CDR1 GTSNPN, CDR2 SVGIG (reference sequence). Between the trimmed V and J ends, which lost 2 bases and 9 bases, there was a span of 11 bases. The CDR3 reads CAWSTFEGEQFF. The CDR3 coding sequence is TGTGCCTGGAGTACGTTCGAGGGTGAGCAGTTCTTC.

The rearrangement joins TRBV3-1 to TRBJ1-4; D is ambiguous. The V end lost 0 bases, the J end lost 5 bases, and 19 bases lay between the germline ends. The CDR3 is made up of 18 amino acids. CDR1 and CDR2 (germline): LGHDT, YNNKEL (reference sequence). The CDR3 region is CASSQESLMGRLNEKLFF. The CDR3 DNA follows: TGTGCCAGCAGCCAAGAGAGTCTAATGGGCAGACTAAATGAAAAACTGTTTTTT.

This clonotype was counted between two and nine times. This chain links TRBV5-5 with TRBJ2-5; D call uncertain. The ends were cut back, 1 base at V and 4 bases at J, with 11 bases in the middle. The CDR3 totals 14 residues. Germline lookup yields CDR1 SGHKS and CDR2 YYEKEE (reference sequence). As DNA, the CDR3 is TGTGCCAGCAGCTTGATTGGGGTTGGAGAGACCCAGTACTTC. As protein: CASSLIGVGETQYF. The variable domain in full, completed from reference TRBV5-5 and TRBJ2-5, reads DAGVTQSPTHLIKTRGQQVTLRCSPISGHKSVSWYQQVLGQGPQFIFQYYEKEERGRGNFPDRFSARQFPNYSSELNVNALLLGDSALYLCASSLIGVGETQYFGPGTRLLVL.

This clonotype has more than one count but fewer than ten. The chain carries TRBV12-3 or TRBV12-4 and TRBJ2-1, with 8 positions matching TRBD1. The CDR3 has 14 residues. Germline trimming cut 6 bases from V and 5 bases from J; bases unmatched to any gene: 6. DNA for the CDR3: TGTGCCAGCAGGCTGACAGGGGCCAACAATGAGCAGTTCTTC. Translated: CASRLTGANNEQFF.

This chain connects TRBV29-1 to TRBJ1-2, with D perhaps TRBD1 (5 bases). V lost 1 base to trimming and J lost 7 bases, with 16 bases between them. The CDR3 is made up of 14 amino acids. Germline values: CDR1 SQVTM, CDR2 ANQGSEA. This CDR3 reads CSVEGSGGRGGYTF. The CDR3 coding sequence is TGCAGCGTTGAAGGGAGCGGGGGTCGAGGTGGCTACACCTTC.

J is TRBJ2-7 and V is TRBV27; a possible D gene is TRBD2 (6 bases). With 6 bases removed from V and 0 bases from J, the gap between germline ends came to 12 bases. CDR1 is MNHEY, CDR2 SMNVEV, per germline (reference sequence). CDR3 length: 14 residues. CDR3 residues: CASRPGLASYEQYF. DNA of the CDR3: TGTGCCAGCAGACCGGGACTTGCCTCCTACGAGCAGTACTTC.

This clonotype was detected ten times or more. The J gene is TRBJ1-5, the V gene TRBV6-5; weak D call: TRBD1 (5 bases). Per germline, CDR1 MNHEY and CDR2 SVGAGI. V was trimmed by 5 bases and J by 2 bases, leaving 7 bases between them. The CDR3 is made up of 13 amino acids. Here the CDR3 DNA reads TGTGCCAGCAGTCAGGGACGCAATCAGCCCCAGCATTTT. This sequence encodes CASSQGRNQPQHF.

This clonotype was observed a few times. The CDR3 here is CSVSRVPGSEAFF. CDR3 in DNA: TGCAGCGTAAGTAGAGTTCCAGGGAGTGAAGCTTTCTTT. V usage is TRBV29-1 and J usage is TRBJ1-1; D is perhaps TRBD1 (5 bases). Germline V gene lookup returns CDR1 SQVTM and CDR2 ANQGSEA. This CDR3 has 13 amino acids. V lost 6 bases and J lost 7, with 18 bases in between.